These T cell receptor beta chains were read from a single sample in a study of radiation and T cells in renal cell carcinoma. Assay used: immunoSEQ multiplex PCR; TCRdb lists only in-frame clones, some missing. The sample carries about 62,000 clones, 60% to 85% recorded once. Sequencing used blood, obtained from a patient whose treatment included radiotherapy and nephrectomy. These receptors were obtained from a man aged 55 to 70 with renal cell carcinoma. CDR3s include the opening cysteine and the closing phenylalanine or tryptophan.

j_call v_call cdr3_aa
TRBJ2-7 TRBV14 CASSHQGWGYEQYF
TRBJ1-2 TRBV11-2 CASSLETTGVLGGYTF
TRBJ2-3 TRBV7-7 CASSSIRVGTDTQYF
TRBJ2-5 TRBV6-1 CAVTEAGGLKTQYF
TRBJ1-3 TRBV6-1 CASSEAPTEQTTIYF
TRBJ1-4 TRBV5-5 CASSRAAGLDEKLFF
TRBJ1-2 TRBV20-1 CSAKDAYGYTF
TRBJ2-7 TRBV10-3 CAIRGQGGFHEQYF
TRBJ2-3 TRBV7-9 CASSVLRTGVEDTQYF
TRBJ2-3 TRBV6-5 CASSTPGGRTDTQYF
TRBJ2-1 TRBV7-9 CASSLALWVFYNEQFF
TRBJ1-3 TRBV7-9 CASSLSAGNTIYF
TRBJ2-5 TRBV9 CASSAREETQYF